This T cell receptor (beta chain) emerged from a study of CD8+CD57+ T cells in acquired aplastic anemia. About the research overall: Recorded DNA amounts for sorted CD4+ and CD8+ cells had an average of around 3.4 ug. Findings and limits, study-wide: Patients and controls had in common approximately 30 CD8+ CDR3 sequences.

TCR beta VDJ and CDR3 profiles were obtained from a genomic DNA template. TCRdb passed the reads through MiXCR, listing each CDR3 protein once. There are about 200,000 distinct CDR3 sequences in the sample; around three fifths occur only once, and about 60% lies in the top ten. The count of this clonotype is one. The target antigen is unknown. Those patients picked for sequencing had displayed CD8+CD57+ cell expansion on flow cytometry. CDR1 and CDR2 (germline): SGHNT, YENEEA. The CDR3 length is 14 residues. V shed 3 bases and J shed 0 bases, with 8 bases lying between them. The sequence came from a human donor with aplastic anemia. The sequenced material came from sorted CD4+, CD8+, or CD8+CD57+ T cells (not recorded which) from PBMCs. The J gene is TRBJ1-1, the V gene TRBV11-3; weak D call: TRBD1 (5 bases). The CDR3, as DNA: TGTGCCAGCAGCTTCTTACAGGTGAACACTGAAGCTTTCTTT. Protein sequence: CASSFLQVNTEAFF. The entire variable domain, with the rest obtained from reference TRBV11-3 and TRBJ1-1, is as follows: EAGVVQSPRYKIIEKKQPVAFWCNPISGHNTLYWYLQNLGQGPELLIRYENEEAVDDSQLPKDRFSAERLKGVDSTLKIQPAELGDSAVYLCASSFLQVNTEAFFGQGTRLTVV.